This T cell receptor beta chain was identified during a study of vaccination effects on CD4 cells after COVID-19. Study-wide results and caveats: Late post-vaccination, clones induced by infection and those induced by vaccine underwent marked clonal contraction.

Details on this clone: The target antigen is unknown.

TCRdb keeps only in-frame clones here, not all; method: immunoSEQ multiplex PCR. This sample has about 46,000 clones, with about 76% found just once. After expansion with viral peptide pools in the ViraFEST assay, antigen-specific CD4+ T cells were sequenced. Having been cultured for about ten days, the cells underwent CD4+ T cell isolation. Subjects were given two BNT162b2 or mRNA-1273 vaccine doses. The sample was CD4+ T cells from PBMCs cultured with HCoV-OC43 spike peptides, taken after COVID-19 vaccination. The sample's subset: HCoV-OC43 spike overlapping peptide pool stimulation. The TCR comes from a human donor who received a COVID-19 vaccine.

This CDR3 is CAISEVEGNNEQYF. CDR3 bases: TGTGCCATCAGTGAGGTGGAAGGGAATAACGAGCAGTACTTC. The chain joins TRBV10-3 to TRBJ2-7, with no clear D. The CDR3 is made up of 14 amino acids. Germline lookup yields CDR1 ENHRY and CDR2 SYGVKD. Trimming cost V 2 bases and J 5 bases, with 13 bases left between them.